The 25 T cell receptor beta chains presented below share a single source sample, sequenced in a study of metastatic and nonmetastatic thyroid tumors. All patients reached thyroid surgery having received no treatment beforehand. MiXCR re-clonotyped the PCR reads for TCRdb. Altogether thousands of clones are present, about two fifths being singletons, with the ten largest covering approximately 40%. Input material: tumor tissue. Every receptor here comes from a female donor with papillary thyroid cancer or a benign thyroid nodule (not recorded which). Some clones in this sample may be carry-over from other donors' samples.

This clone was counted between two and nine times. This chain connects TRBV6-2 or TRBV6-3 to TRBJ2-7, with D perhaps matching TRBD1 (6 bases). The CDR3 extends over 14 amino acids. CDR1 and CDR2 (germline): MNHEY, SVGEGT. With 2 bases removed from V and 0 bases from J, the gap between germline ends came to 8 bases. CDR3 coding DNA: TGTGCCAGCAGTTACCAGGGGAGCTCCTACGAGCAGTACTTC. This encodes CASSYQGSSYEQYF.

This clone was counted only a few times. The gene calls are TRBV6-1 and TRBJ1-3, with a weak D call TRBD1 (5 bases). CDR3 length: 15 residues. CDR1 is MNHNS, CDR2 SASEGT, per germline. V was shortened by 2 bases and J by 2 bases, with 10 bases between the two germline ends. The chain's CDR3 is CASSEFRGTGNTIYF. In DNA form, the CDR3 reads TGTGCCAGCAGTGAATTTAGGGGAACTGGAAACACCATATATTTT.

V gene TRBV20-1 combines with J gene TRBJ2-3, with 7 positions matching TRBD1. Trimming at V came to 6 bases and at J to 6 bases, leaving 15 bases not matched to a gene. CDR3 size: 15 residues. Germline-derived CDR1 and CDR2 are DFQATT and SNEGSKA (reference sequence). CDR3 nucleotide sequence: TGCAGTGCCACAGGGGTGAAGGGAGTCACGGATACGCAGTATTTT. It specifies CSATGVKGVTDTQYF.

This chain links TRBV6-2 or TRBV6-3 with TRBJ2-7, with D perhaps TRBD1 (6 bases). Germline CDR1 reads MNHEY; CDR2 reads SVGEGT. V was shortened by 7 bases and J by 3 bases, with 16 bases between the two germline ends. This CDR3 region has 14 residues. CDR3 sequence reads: CASNTLGTNYEQYF. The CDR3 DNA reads TGTGCCAGCAATACACTCGGGACAAACTACGAGCAGTACTTC.

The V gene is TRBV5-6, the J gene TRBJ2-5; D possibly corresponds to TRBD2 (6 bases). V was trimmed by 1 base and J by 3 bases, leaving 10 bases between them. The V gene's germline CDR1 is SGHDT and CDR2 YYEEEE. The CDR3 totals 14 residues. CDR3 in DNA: TGTGCCAGCAGCTTGTTCGGGAGTAAAGAGACCCAGTACTTC. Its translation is CASSLFGSKETQYF.

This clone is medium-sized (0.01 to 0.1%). DNA of the CDR3: TGTGCCAGCAGCGCGACTAGCGGGAGAGGTTCCTACAATGAGCAGTTCTTC. The encoded protein is CASSATSGRGSYNEQFF. The rearrangement uses TRBV7-8 and TRBJ2-1; TRBD2 aligns across 12 bases. CDR3 length: 17 amino acids. Unmatched junction bases numbered 6, after V lost 5 bases and J lost 1 base. Germline assignment: CDR1 SGHVS and CDR2 FQNEAQ.

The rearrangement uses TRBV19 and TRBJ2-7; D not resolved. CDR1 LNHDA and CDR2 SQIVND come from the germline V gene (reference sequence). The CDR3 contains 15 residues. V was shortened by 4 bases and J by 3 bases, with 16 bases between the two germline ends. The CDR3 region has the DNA TGTGCCAGTAGTACCAGACAAACCCCCTTCTACGAGCAGTACTTC. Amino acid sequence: CASSTRQTPFYEQYF.

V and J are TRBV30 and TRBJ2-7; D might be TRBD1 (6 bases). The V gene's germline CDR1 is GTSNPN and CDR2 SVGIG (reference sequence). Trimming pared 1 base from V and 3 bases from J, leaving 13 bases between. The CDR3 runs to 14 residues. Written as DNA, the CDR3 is TGTGCCTGGAGTGACGCACAGGGATACTACGAGCAGTACTTC. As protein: CAWSDAQGYYEQYF.

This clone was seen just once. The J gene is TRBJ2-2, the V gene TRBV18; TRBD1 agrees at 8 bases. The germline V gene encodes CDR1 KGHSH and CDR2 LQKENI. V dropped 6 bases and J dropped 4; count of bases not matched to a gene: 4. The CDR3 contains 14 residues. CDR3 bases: TGTGCCAGCTCGACAGGGGTTGGCACCGGGGAGCTGTTTTTT. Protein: CASSTGVGTGELFF.

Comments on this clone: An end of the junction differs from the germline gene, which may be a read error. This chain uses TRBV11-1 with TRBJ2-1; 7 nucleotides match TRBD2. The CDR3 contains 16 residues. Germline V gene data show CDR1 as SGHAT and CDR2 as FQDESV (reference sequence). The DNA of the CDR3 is TGTGCCAGCAGTTTAGCCGGACTAGTCTCCTACAATGAGCAGTTCTTC. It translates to CASSLAGLVSYNEQFF.

CDR3: CSAIPSTSEAFF. The CDR3 DNA reads TGCAGTGCTATCCCCTCGACATCTGAAGCTTTCTTT. The chain is built from TRBV20-1 and TRBJ1-1, with no clear D. From germline, CDR1 is DFQATT and CDR2 SNEGSKA (reference sequence). Trimming took 4 bases from V and 6 from J, leaving 12 bases between them. CDR3 length: 12 residues.

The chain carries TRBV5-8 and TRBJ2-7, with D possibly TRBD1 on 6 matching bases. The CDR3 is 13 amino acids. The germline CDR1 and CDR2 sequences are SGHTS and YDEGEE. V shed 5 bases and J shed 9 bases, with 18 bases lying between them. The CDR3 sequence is CASRLLLQGPQYF. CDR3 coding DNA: TGTGCCAGCAGGCTTTTGTTACAGGGACCGCAGTACTTC.

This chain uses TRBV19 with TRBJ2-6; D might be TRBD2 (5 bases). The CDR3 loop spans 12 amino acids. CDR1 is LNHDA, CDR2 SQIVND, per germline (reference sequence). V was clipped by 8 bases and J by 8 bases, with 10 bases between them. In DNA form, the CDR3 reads TGTGCCAGTGCGAGAGGGCCCAACGTCCTGACTTTC. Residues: CASARGPNVLTF.

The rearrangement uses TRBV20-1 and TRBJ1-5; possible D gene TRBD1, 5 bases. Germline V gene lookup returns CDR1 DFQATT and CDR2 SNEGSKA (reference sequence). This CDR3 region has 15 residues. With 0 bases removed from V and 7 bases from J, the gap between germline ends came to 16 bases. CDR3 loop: CSARDAREAHQPQHF. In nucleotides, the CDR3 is TGCAGTGCTAGAGATGCCAGGGAGGCTCACCAGCCCCAGCATTTT.

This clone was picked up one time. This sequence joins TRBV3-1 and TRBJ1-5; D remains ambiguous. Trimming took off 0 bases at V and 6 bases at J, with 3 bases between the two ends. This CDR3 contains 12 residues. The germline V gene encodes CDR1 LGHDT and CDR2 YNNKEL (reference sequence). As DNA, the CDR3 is TGTGCCAGCAGCCAAGAAGGTCAGCCCCAGCATTTT. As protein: CASSQEGQPQHF.

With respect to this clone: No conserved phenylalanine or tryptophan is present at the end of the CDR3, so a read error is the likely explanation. The CDR3 nucleotides read TGCAGTGCCAAGAGGGGACTCCTAAACTATGGCTACACCCTC. This encodes CSAKRGLLNYGYTL. The genes are TRBV20-1 and TRBJ1-2, with D perhaps matching TRBD1 (5 bases). V lost 6 bases, J lost 2 bases, and 16 bases lay in between. The CDR3 covers 14 residues. Germline CDR1 and CDR2: DFQATT and SNEGSKA (reference sequence).

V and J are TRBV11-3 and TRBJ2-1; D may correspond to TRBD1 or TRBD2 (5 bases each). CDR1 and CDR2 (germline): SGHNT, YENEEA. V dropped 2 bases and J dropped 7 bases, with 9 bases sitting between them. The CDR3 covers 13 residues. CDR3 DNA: TGTGCCAGCAGCTTAAATTGGGGGAATGAGCAGTTCTTC. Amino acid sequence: CASSLNWGNEQFF. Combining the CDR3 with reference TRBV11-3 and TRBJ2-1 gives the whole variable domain EAGVVQSPRYKIIEKKQPVAFWCNPISGHNTLYWYLQNLGQGPELLIRYENEEAVDDSQLPKDRFSAERLKGVDSTLKIQPAELGDSAVYLCASSLNWGNEQFFGPGTRLTVL.

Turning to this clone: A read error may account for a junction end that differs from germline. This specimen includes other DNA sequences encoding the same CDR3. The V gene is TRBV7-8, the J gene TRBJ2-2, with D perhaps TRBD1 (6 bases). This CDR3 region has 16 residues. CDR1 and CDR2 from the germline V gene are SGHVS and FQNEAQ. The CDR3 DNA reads TGTGCTAGCAGCTACCCGACAGGACGTAACACCGGGGAGCTGTTTTTT. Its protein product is CASSYPTGRNTGELFF.

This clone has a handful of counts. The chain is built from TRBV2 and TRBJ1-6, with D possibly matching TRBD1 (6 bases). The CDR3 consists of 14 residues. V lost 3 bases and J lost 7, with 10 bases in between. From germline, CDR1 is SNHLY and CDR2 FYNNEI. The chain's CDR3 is CASSESGGNSPLHF. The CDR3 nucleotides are TGTGCCAGCAGTGAGTCGGGGGGCAATTCACCCCTCCACTTT.

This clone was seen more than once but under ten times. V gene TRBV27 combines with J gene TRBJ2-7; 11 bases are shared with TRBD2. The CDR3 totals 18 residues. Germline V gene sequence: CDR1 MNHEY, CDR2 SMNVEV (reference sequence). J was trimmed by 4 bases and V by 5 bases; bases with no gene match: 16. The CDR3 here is CASSQAEGTSGAPYEQYF. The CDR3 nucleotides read TGTGCCAGCAGTCAGGCCGAGGGGACTAGCGGAGCCCCTTACGAGCAGTACTTC.

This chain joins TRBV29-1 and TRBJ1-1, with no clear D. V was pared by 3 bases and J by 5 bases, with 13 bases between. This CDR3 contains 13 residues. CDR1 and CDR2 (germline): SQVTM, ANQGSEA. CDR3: CSVDSGVRTEAFF. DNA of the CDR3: TGCAGCGTTGATAGCGGGGTACGGACTGAAGCTTTCTTT.

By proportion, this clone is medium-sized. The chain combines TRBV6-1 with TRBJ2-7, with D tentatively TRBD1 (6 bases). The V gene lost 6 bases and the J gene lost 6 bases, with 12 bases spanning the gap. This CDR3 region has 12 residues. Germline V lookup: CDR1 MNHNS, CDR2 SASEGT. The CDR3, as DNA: TGTGCCAGCAGCGCGAACAGGGCCGAGCAGTACTTC. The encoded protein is CASSANRAEQYF.

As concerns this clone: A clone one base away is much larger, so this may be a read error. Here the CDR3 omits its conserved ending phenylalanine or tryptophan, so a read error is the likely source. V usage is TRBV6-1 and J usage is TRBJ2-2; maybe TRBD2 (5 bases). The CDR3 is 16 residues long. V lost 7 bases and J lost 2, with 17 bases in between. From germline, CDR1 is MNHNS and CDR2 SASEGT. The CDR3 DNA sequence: TGTGCCAGCATTGGACTTGTAGGCCCCAACACCGGGGAGCTGTTTCTT. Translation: CASIGLVGPNTGELFL.

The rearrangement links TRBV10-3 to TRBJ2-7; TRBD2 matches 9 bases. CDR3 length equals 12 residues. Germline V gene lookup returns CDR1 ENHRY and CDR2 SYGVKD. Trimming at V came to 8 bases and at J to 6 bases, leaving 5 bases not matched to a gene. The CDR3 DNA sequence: TGTGCCATCGTGGGACTAGCTTCCGAGCAGTACTTC. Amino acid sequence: CAIVGLASEQYF.

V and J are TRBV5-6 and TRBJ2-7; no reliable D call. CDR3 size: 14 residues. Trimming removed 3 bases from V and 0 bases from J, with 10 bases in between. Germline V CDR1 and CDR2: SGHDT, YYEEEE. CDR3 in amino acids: CASSSRRSSYEQYF. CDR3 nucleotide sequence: TGTGCCAGCAGCTCCCGACGGAGCTCCTACGAGCAGTACTTC.